This paragraph covers one T cell receptor beta chain sequence. As to time point: patch test 2, 6 weeks after DPC sensitization. The treatment was: therapeutic diphenylcyclopropenone sensitization with weekly scalp DPC. From whole blood left unfractionated, total RNA was extracted. The entry originates in a study of human T cells and chemical hapten exposure. Germline CDR1 and CDR2: SQVTM and ANQGSEA. J lost 0 bases, V lost 7 bases, and 6 bases had no gene match. The CDR3 is 15 amino acids. TCRdb reanalysed the RACE reads using MiXCR and keeps one entry per CDR3 protein. This sample has some 42,000 distinct CDR3 sequences, with approximately 10% found just once.

Here the sequenced sample was whole blood, taken in connection with sensitization to the hapten diphenylcyclopropenone (DPC). The rearrangement joins TRBV29-1 to TRBJ2-2; 9 bases agree with TRBD1. The origin of this receptor is a woman in her 30s with alopecia areata. Some clones in this sample may be carry-over from other donors' samples. The CDR3 is CSGAGTGTNTGELFF. CDR3 DNA: TGCAGCGGCGCCGGGACAGGGACGAACACCGGGGAGCTGTTTTTT.